This entry concerns a single T cell receptor beta chain. Its antigen is currently unknown. This specimen comes from a study of OX40 agonist ivuxolimab in advanced cancers. Study context: In this trial design, patients received ivuxolimab intravenously at 0.01 to 10 mg/kg every 2 weeks.

This CDR3 region has 13 residues. Germline V gene sequence: CDR1 MDHEN, CDR2 SYDVKM. Deletions cut 2 bases from V and 4 bases from J, with 8 bases between. TCRdb's copy holds only in-frame clones and misses some; the assay was immunoSEQ multiplex PCR. The sample yields tens of thousands of clones, 80% seen once. Study results and limitations: The CD4+ and CD8+ T cells in the blood had expanded clonally by week 6 at 0.1 to 3.0 mg/kg.

The clonotype was recovered from an adult with an advanced solid tumor such as melanoma, head and neck, liver or kidney cancer. The chain uses TRBV28 and TRBJ1-1, with D perhaps TRBD1 (5 bases). The source was CD4+ or CD8+ T cells sorted from blood, collected in a trial of the OX40 agonist ivuxolimab. Here the CDR3 reads CASSLGDRTEAFF. The CDR3 DNA follows: TGTGCCAGCAGTTTAGGGGACCGCACTGAAGCTTTCTTT.